A single sample gave rise to the 14 T cell receptor beta chains below, sequenced in a study of cytomegalovirus exposure and HLA in healthy donors. PCR primers comprised 60 Vbeta and 13 Jbeta primers. Clones were read by immunoSEQ multiplex PCR, and TCRdb kept only the in-frame ones, dropping some. The table for this sample gives some 71,000 clones. What was sequenced was PBMCs. The source is a woman aged 25 to 39 in good health and CMV-seronegative.

The J gene is TRBJ1-1, the V gene TRBV4-1; D remains ambiguous. V was shortened by 3 bases and J by 1 base, with 6 bases between the two germline ends. This CDR3 has 13 residues. The V gene's germline CDR1 is MGHRA and CDR2 YSYEKL. The CDR3 loop reads CASSQGGNTEAFF. The DNA of the CDR3 is TGCGCCAGCAGCCAGGGAGGGAACACTGAAGCTTTCTTT.

The rearrangement links TRBV4-3 to TRBJ1-2; tentative D call: TRBD1 (5 bases). Trimming stripped 4 bases from V and 2 bases from J, with 17 bases between. The CDR3 runs to 16 residues. Germline V gene sequence: CDR1 LGHNA, CDR2 YSLEER. CDR3 DNA sequence: TGCGCCAGCAGCCTAAGATTAGACCGGGGGAACTATGGCTACACCTTC. It codes for CASSLRLDRGNYGYTF.

This chain connects TRBV5-5 to TRBJ1-5; TRBD1 aligns across 9 bases. Per germline, CDR1 SGHKS and CDR2 YYEKEE (reference sequence). The CDR3 length is 15 residues. The V segment lost 3 bases and the J segment 1 base; nucleotides outside the gene matches: 2. This CDR3 reads CASSWTGASNQPQHF. In DNA form, the CDR3 reads TGTGCCAGCAGCTGGACAGGGGCAAGCAATCAGCCCCAGCATTTT. The whole variable domain, filled in from reference TRBV5-5 and TRBJ1-5, reads DAGVTQSPTHLIKTRGQQVTLRCSPISGHKSVSWYQQVLGQGPQFIFQYYEKEERGRGNFPDRFSARQFPNYSSELNVNALLLGDSALYLCASSWTGASNQPQHFGDGTRLSIL.

The rearrangement links TRBV19 to TRBJ1-5; possibly TRBD1 for D (5 bases). The CDR3 is 13 residues long. V lost 7 bases to trimming and J lost 6 bases, with 13 bases between them. Per the germline V gene, CDR1 is LNHDA and CDR2 is SQIVND (reference sequence). CDR3 protein: CASKGRETQPQHF. CDR3 sequence (DNA): TGTGCCAGTAAGGGCAGGGAAACTCAGCCCCAGCATTTT. Full variable domain (rest looked up from reference TRBV19 and TRBJ1-5): DGGITQSPKYLFRKEGQNVTLSCEQNLNHDAMYWYRQDPGQGLRLIYYSQIVNDFQKGDIAEGYSVSREKKESFPLTVTSAQKNPTAFYLCASKGRETQPQHFGDGTRLSIL.

The genes are TRBV6-5 and TRBJ2-2; 7 positions agree with TRBD1. The V and J ends lost 2 bases and 4 bases, in that order; junction bases with no gene match: 7. The CDR3 runs 16 residues. Germline V gene data show CDR1 as MNHEY and CDR2 as SVGAGI. The CDR3 coding sequence is TGTGCCAGCAGTTACAGGACGGGACAGTTCACCGGGGAGCTGTTTTTT. Translated: CASSYRTGQFTGELFF.

V usage is TRBV4-1 and J usage is TRBJ1-1, with 7 bases that match TRBD1. There are 13 residues in the CDR3. Germline V gene data show CDR1 as MGHRA and CDR2 as YSYEKL. J was trimmed by 6 bases and V by 3 bases; bases with no gene match: 4. The CDR3 bases are TGCGCCAGCAGCCAGCTCCAGGGGGCTGAAGCTTTCTTT. This codes for CASSQLQGAEAFF.

Concerning this clone: Other DNA sequences in this sample translate to the same CDR3. V usage is TRBV18 and J usage is TRBJ2-5; D unresolved. V lost 2 bases to trimming and J lost 1 base, with 5 bases between them. This CDR3 has 13 amino acids. Germline CDR1 and CDR2: KGHSH and LQKENI. CDR3 DNA sequence: TGTGCCAGCTCACCAGGCAGCCAAGAGACCCAGTACTTC. It translates to CASSPGSQETQYF.

The CDR3 sequence is CASSPTARLAEYEQYF. Here the CDR3 DNA reads TGTGCCAGCAGCCCGACAGCGAGGCTAGCGGAATACGAGCAGTACTTC. The rearrangement uses TRBV9 and TRBJ2-7; 7 nucleotides agree with TRBD2. V lost 4 bases and J lost 4; bases outside the gene matches: 14. CDR1 SGDLS and CDR2 YYNGEE come from the germline V gene. This CDR3 has 16 amino acids.

The chain combines TRBV6-6 with TRBJ2-3; 7 positions agree with TRBD2. The CDR3 sequence is 13 residues long. The germline V gene has CDR1 MNHNY and CDR2 SVGAGI (reference sequence). J was trimmed by 4 bases and V by 2 bases; bases with no gene match: 0. The CDR3 reads CASSYGGADTQYF. The DNA for the CDR3 is TGTGCCAGCAGTTACGGGGGGGCAGATACGCAGTATTTT.

The CDR3 protein is CASSPWALADTQYF. The CDR3 nucleotides are TGCGCCAGCAGCCCCTGGGCCTTGGCAGATACGCAGTATTTT. The chain combines TRBV4-1 with TRBJ2-3; D is unresolved. Trimming pared 4 bases from V and 4 bases from J, leaving 12 bases between. Germline V gene sequence: CDR1 MGHRA, CDR2 YSYEKL. The CDR3 is made up of 14 amino acids.

This sequence joins TRBV6-1 and TRBJ2-4; unclear D gene. This CDR3 comprises 16 residues. CDR1 is MNHNS, CDR2 SASEGT, per germline. V was trimmed by 1 base and J by 0 bases, leaving 10 bases between them. The CDR3 loop reads CASSEGYSLAKNIQYF. CDR3 nucleotide sequence: TGTGCCAGCAGTGAAGGGTACAGCTTAGCCAAAAACATTCAGTACTTC.

The chain links TRBV5-1 to TRBJ2-3; D is possibly TRBD1 (6 bases). The CDR3 runs 15 residues. CDR1 is SGHRS and CDR2 is YFSETQ in the germline V gene. V was clipped by 0 bases and J by 2 bases, with 10 bases between them. Written as DNA, the CDR3 is TGCGCCAGCAGCTTGGCAGGACAGATCACAGATACGCAGTATTTT. It yields the protein CASSLAGQITDTQYF.

This sequence joins TRBV9 and TRBJ1-1; weak D call: TRBD1 (5 bases). V was shortened by 3 bases and J by 0 bases, with 15 bases between the two germline ends. The germline V gene encodes CDR1 SGDLS and CDR2 YYNGEE. The CDR3 runs to 16 residues. The CDR3 nucleotides read TGTGCCAGCAGCGCCCACCTGGGGCCTATGAACACTGAAGCTTTCTTT. It is translated as CASSAHLGPMNTEAFF.

The rearrangement uses TRBV5-1 and TRBJ2-1; TRBD2 aligns across 11 bases. J lost 3 bases, V lost 4 bases, and 6 bases had no gene match. Germline V lookup: CDR1 SGHRS, CDR2 YFSETQ. The length of the CDR3 is 16 residues. CDR3 nucleotide sequence: TGCGCCAGCAGCCTAAAGACTAGCGGGGTCTACAATGAGCAGTTCTTC. Translating gives CASSLKTSGVYNEQFF.